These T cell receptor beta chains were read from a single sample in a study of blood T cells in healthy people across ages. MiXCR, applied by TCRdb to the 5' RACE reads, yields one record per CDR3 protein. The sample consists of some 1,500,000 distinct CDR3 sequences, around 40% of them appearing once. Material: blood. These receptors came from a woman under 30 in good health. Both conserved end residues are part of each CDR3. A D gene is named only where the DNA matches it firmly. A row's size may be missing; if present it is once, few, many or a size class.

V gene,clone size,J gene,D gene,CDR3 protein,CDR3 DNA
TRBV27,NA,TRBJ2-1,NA,CASGSWLSADNEQFF,TGTGCCAGCGGGAGTTGGCTTTCAGCCGACAATGAGCAGTTCTTC
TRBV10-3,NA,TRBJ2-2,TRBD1,CATRTGATGELFF,TGTGCCACCAGGACAGGAGCTACCGGGGAGCTGTTTTTT
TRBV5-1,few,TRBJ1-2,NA,CASSLATGTNYGYTF,TGCGCCAGCAGCTTGGCCACAGGAACTAACTATGGCTACACCTTC
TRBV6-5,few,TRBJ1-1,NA,CASSYGPRGTEAFF,TGTGCCAGCAGTTACGGACCCCGGGGGACTGAAGCTTTCTTT
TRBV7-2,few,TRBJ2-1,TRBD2,CASSLEGLAGYNEQFF,TGTGCCAGCAGCCTAGAAGGACTAGCGGGTTACAATGAGCAGTTCTTC
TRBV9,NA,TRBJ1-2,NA,CASSVGRAVGGYTF,TGTGCCAGCAGCGTAGGAAGGGCCGTAGGAGGCTACACCTTC
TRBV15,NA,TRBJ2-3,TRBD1,CATSRRTGQSTDTQYF,TGTGCCACCAGCAGACGAACGGGACAGAGCACAGATACGCAGTATTTT
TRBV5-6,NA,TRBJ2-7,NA,CASSGGSSGEQYF,TGTGCCAGCAGCGGCGGCAGTTCAGGCGAGCAGTACTTC
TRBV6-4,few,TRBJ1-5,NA,CASSDWAVFHSNQPQHF,TGTGCCAGCAGTGACTGGGCAGTGTTTCATAGCAATCAGCCCCAGCATTTT
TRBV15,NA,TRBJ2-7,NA,CATSRVVGEQYF,TGTGCCACCAGCAGAGTTGTTGGCGAGCAGTACTTC
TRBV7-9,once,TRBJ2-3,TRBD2,CASSLPGLAGVAPQYF,TGTGCCAGCAGCCTCCCGGGACTAGCGGGGGTCGCGCCGCAGTATTTT
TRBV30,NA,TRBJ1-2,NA,CAWRGKVTRRNYGYTF,TGTGCCTGGAGAGGGAAGGTGACAAGGCGTAACTATGGCTACACCTTC
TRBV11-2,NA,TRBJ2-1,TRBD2,CASSPKRGTSVSEQFF,TGTGCCAGCAGCCCTAAGCGTGGGACTAGTGTTAGTGAGCAGTTCTTC
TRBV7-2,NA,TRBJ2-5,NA,CASSLGGSGTETQYF,TGTGCCAGCAGCTTAGGTGGTAGCGGTACAGAGACCCAGTACTTC
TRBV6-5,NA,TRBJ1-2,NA,CASRPTFTNYGYTF,TGTGCCAGCAGACCGACATTTACTAACTATGGCTACACCTTC
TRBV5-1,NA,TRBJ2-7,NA,CASSFAYSLDEQYF,TGCGCCAGCAGCTTCGCTTACAGTCTAGACGAGCAGTACTTC
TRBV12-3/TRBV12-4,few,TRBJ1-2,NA,CASSLVLSGYTF,TGTGCCAGCAGTTTAGTACTATCTGGCTACACCTTC
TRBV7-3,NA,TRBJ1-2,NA,CASSPALKAGGYTF,TGTGCCAGCAGCCCCGCTCTGAAAGCGGGCGGCTACACCTTC
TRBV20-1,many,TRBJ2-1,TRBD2,CSAKLAGLYNEQFF,TGCAGTGCTAAACTAGCGGGCCTCTACAATGAGCAGTTCTTC
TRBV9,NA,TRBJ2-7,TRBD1,CASSADRGDEQYF,TGTGCCAGCAGCGCCGACAGGGGGGATGAGCAGTACTTC
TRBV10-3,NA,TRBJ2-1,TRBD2,CAIRAGGYEQFF,TGTGCCATTCGAGCGGGGGGGTATGAGCAGTTCTTC
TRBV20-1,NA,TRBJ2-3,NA,CSAPPAGTDTQYF,TGCAGTGCCCCCCCGGCGGGGACAGATACGCAGTATTTT
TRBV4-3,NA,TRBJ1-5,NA,CASSQDRRGYQPQHF,TGCGCCAGCAGCCAAGATCGGAGGGGCTATCAGCCCCAGCATTTT
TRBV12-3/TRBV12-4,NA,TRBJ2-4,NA,CASSLSRGIAKNIQYF,TGTGCCAGCAGTTTGAGTCGGGGAATAGCCAAAAACATTCAGTACTTC
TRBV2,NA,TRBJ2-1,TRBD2,CASIAGVYNEQFF,TGTGCCAGCATTGCGGGGGTTTACAATGAGCAGTTCTTC
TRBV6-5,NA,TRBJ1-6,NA,CASSTPNSPLHF,TGTGCCAGCAGTACACCAAATTCACCCCTCCACTTT
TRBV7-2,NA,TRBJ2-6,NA,CASSLSIGSSGANVLTF,TGTGCCAGCAGCTTATCGATCGGCAGCTCTGGGGCCAACGTCCTGACTTTC
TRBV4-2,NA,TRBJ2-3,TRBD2,CASSQDHSTGGLDTQYF,TGTGCCAGCAGCCAAGATCACTCGACGGGAGGGTTAGATACGCAGTATTTT
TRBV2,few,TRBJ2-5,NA,CASSENNQETQYF,TGTGCCAGCAGCGAAAACAACCAAGAGACCCAGTACTTC
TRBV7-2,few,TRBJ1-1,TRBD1,CASSLGDRGVTEAFF,TGTGCCAGCAGCTTAGGGGACAGGGGAGTCACTGAAGCTTTCTTT
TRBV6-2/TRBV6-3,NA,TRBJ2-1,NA,CASDRGWGVHEQFF,TGTGCCAGCGACCGGGGATGGGGGGTCCATGAGCAGTTCTTC
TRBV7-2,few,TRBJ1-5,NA,CASSLIQGGNQPQHF,TGTGCCAGCAGCTTAATTCAGGGCGGCAATCAGCCCCAGCATTTT
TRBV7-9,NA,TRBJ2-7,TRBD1,CASSGDSTYEQYF,TGTGCCAGCAGCGGGGACAGTACCTACGAGCAGTACTTC
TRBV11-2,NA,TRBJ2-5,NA,CASSSLRGRETQYF,TGTGCCAGCAGCTCTCTAAGGGGAAGAGAGACCCAGTACTTC
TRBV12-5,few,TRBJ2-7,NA,CASRGGLRYEQYF,TGTGCTAGTCGTGGGGGGCTACGTTACGAGCAGTACTTC
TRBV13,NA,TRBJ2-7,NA,CASSLVRKAYEQYF,TGTGCCAGCAGCTTAGTTCGTAAAGCCTACGAGCAGTACTTC
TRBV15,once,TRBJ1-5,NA,CATSGNGHGNQPQHF,TGTGCCACCAGCGGGAACGGTCATGGCAATCAGCCCCAGCATTTT
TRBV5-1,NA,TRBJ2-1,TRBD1,CASSLGYTGDSYNEQFF,TGCGCCAGCAGCCTCGGCTACACAGGGGACTCCTACAATGAGCAGTTCTTC
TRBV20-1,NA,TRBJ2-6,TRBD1,CSARDVGQGHSGANVLTF,TGCAGTGCTAGAGATGTGGGACAGGGACACTCTGGGGCCAACGTCCTGACTTTC
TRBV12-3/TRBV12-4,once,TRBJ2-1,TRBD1,CASRTLTGVSFF,TGTGCCAGCAGGACACTAACAGGGGTTTCGTTCTTC
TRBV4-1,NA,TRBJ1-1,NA,CASSHLVQGQAFF,TGCGCCAGCAGCCACCTAGTACAGGGCCAAGCTTTCTTT
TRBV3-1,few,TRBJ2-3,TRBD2,CASSQGTSGVDTQYF,TGTGCCAGCAGCCAAGGGACTAGCGGGGTAGATACGCAGTATTTT
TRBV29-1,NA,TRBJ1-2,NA,CSVLLPERAYGYTF,TGCAGCGTTCTGCTCCCTGAGCGGGCCTATGGCTACACCTTC
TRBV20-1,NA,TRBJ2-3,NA,CSAGDTLYTDTQYF,TGCAGTGCTGGCGACACCTTATACACAGATACGCAGTATTTT
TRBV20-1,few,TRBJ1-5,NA,CSARASKGSNQPQHF,TGCAGTGCTAGAGCGAGTAAAGGGAGCAATCAGCCCCAGCATTTT
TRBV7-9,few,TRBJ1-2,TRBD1,CASSWDRDVYGYTF,TGTGCCAGCAGCTGGGACAGGGATGTCTATGGCTACACCTTC
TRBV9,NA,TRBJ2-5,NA,CASSVDPGRETQYF,TGTGCCAGCAGCGTTGACCCGGGTCGGGAGACCCAGTACTTC
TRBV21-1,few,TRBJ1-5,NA,CAGDRGFQPQHF,TGTGCCGGGGACAGGGGATTCCAGCCCCAGCATTTT
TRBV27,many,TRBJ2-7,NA,CASSLIGSEQYF,TGTGCCAGCAGTTTAATAGGGTCCGAGCAGTACTTC
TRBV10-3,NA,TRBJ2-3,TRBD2,CAISGSQRGVPDTQYF,TGTGCCATCAGTGGAAGCCAGCGGGGGGTTCCAGATACGCAGTATTTT
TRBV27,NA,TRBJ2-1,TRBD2,CASSLSGLAGGGYNEQFF,TGTGCCAGCAGTTTATCGGGACTAGCGGGAGGTGGCTACAATGAGCAGTTCTTC
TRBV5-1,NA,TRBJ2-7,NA,CASSLAEGSVYEQYF,TGCGCCAGCAGCTTGGCCGAGGGTAGCGTTTACGAGCAGTACTTC
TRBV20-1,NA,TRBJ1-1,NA,CSARVAQGRPMNTEAFF,TGCAGTGCTAGAGTGGCCCAGGGGCGTCCCATGAACACTGAAGCTTTCTTT
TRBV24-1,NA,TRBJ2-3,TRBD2,CATSDTSGATDTQYF,TGTGCCACCAGTGATACTAGCGGGGCCACAGATACGCAGTATTTT
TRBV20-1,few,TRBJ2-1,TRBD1,CSASGTAGWNEQFF,TGCAGTGCTAGTGGGACAGCCGGGTGGAATGAGCAGTTCTTC